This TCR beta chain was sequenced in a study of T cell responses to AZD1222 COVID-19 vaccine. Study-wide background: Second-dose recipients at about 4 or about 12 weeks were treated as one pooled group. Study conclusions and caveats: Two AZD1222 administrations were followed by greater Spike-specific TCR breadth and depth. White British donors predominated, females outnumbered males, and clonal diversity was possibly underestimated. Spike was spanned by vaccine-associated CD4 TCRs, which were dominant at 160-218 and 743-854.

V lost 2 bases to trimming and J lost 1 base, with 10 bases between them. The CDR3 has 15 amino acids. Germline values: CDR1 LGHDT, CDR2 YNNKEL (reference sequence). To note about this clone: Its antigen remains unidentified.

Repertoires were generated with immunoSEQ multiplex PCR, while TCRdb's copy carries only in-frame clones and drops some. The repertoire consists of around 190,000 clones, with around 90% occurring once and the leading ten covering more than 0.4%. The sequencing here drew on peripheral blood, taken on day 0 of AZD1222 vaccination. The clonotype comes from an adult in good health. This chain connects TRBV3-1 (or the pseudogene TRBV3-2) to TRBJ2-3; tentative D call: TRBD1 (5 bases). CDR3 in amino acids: CASSQRGDGTDTQYF. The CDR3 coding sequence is TGTGCCAGCAGCCAAAGGGGTGACGGCACAGATACGCAGTATTTT.